This TCR beta chain originates from a study of cytomegalovirus exposure and HLA in healthy donors. Study-level points and caveats: Reports described diagnosis of cytomegalovirus status by the classifier as highly specific and sensitive. The majority of TCR sequences were rare, yet some public TCRs appeared in many donors.

Unmatched junction bases numbered 8, after V lost 6 bases and J lost 3 bases. From germline, CDR1 is MDHEN and CDR2 SYDVKM. The CDR3 spans 14 residues. Comments on this clone: Its matching antigen is unknown.

Both 60 Vbeta primers and 13 Jbeta primers went into the PCR. Produced via immunoSEQ multiplex PCR; TCRdb's table is partial and in-frame only. The table lists approximately 150,000 clones, 70% to 80% of them singletons. This chain uses TRBV28 with TRBJ2-7; 7 nucleotides align to TRBD2. The sequence was obtained from a middle-aged man in good health and CMV-seropositive. Source material: PBMCs. CDR3: CASSPTSPSYEQYF. CDR3 in DNA: TGTGCCAGCAGCCCGACTAGCCCAAGCTACGAGCAGTACTTC.